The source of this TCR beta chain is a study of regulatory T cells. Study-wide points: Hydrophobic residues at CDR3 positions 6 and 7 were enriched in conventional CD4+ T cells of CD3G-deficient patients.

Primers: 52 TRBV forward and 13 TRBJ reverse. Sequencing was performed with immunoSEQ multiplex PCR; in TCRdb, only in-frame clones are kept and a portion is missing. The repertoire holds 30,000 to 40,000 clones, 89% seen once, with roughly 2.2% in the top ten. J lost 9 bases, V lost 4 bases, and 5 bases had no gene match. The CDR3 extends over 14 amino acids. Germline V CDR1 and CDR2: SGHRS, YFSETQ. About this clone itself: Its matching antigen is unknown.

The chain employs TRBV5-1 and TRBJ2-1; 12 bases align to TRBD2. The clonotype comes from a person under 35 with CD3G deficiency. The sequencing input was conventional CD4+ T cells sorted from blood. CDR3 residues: CASSRLAGAPEQFF. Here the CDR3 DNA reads TGCGCCAGCAGCAGACTAGCGGGGGCCCCTGAGCAGTTCTTC.